This TCR beta chain is from a study of blood T cell repertoires in COVID-19. This CDR3 is built from 15 residues. The germline gives CDR1 SGHRS, CDR2 YFSETQ. V dropped 2 bases and J dropped 0; count of bases not matched to a gene: 5. In the source study's methods: Quantification of nucleated cells was approximated via reference gene primer amplification. This table comes from immunoSEQ multiplex PCR, and its TCRdb copy is limited to in-frame clones, with some not included. V, J and clone size are those of that table, while D and trimming were read from the DNA. The sample shows some 190,000 clones, more than 75% of them seen only once.

Sequenced sample: peripheral blood. This chain connects TRBV5-1 to TRBJ2-7; TRBD1 matches at 7 bases. The TCR sequence derives from a woman aged 50 to 65 with active or convalescent COVID-19. The CDR3 here is CASSFLQGFSYEQYF. The CDR3 DNA sequence: TGCGCCAGCAGCTTTTTACAGGGGTTCTCCTACGAGCAGTACTTC.